This is a list of T cell receptor beta chains from one sample in a study of blood T cell repertoires in COVID-19. Libraries were prepared by immunoSEQ multiplex PCR; TCRdb keeps only in-frame clonotypes and omits some of them. Of around 230,000 clones listed, 88% were seen once; the top ten hold more than 2.5%. Material: PBMCs or T cells enriched from blood (not recorded which). The receptors shown here come from a woman aged 25 to 45 who had recovered from COVID-19. CDR3s include the opening cysteine and the closing phenylalanine or tryptophan. Each record gives: V gene, D gene, J gene, clone size, CDR3 DNA, CDR3 protein. D genes are given only for firm matches. The size entry is marked missing in some rows and otherwise reads once, few, many or a size class.

v_gene: TRBV5-5
d_gene: TRBD1
j_gene: TRBJ2-7
abundance: -
CDR3nt: TGTGCCAGCAGCTTGTCCCCTAGGACAGGGATAGAGTACGAGCAGTACTTC
CDR3aa: CASSLSPRTGIEYEQYF

v_gene: TRBV19
d_gene: -
j_gene: TRBJ1-1
abundance: -
CDR3nt: TGTGCCAGTAGTAGGGGGCAGAAGAACACTGAAGCTTTCTTT
CDR3aa: CASSRGQKNTEAFF

v_gene: TRBV11-2
d_gene: -
j_gene: TRBJ1-2
abundance: -
CDR3nt: TGTGCCAGCAGTCTCGACAGCTATGGCTACACCTTC
CDR3aa: CASSLDSYGYTF

v_gene: TRBV12-5
d_gene: TRBD2
j_gene: TRBJ2-5
abundance: -
CDR3nt: TGTGCTAGTGAGGCGGGACTAGCAACTGAGACCCAGTACTTC
CDR3aa: CASEAGLATETQYF

v_gene: TRBV14
d_gene: -
j_gene: TRBJ1-2
abundance: -
CDR3nt: TGTGCCAGCAGCCAAGGACAGCGTGGCTACACCTTC
CDR3aa: CASSQGQRGYTF

v_gene: TRBV11-2
d_gene: -
j_gene: TRBJ1-1
abundance: -
CDR3nt: TGTGCCAGCAGCCCCATAGAGCACTTTAAAGCTTTCTTT
CDR3aa: CASSPIEHFKAFF

v_gene: TRBV21-1
d_gene: -
j_gene: TRBJ2-1
abundance: -
CDR3nt: TGTGCCAGCAGCAAAGGGACTTATCTCGGGAATGAGCAGTTCTTC
CDR3aa: CASSKGTYLGNEQFF

v_gene: TRBV5-1
d_gene: TRBD1
j_gene: TRBJ1-1
abundance: once
CDR3nt: TGCGCCAGCAGCTTGCGCTCAGGGGGCCTTTACACTGAAGCTTTCTTT
CDR3aa: CASSLRSGGLYTEAFF

v_gene: TRBV7-2
d_gene: -
j_gene: TRBJ2-3
abundance: -
CDR3nt: TGTGCCGGTAGCGGCACGTCCCTGTTCACAGATACGCAGTATTTT
CDR3aa: CAGSGTSLFTDTQYF

v_gene: TRBV7-9
d_gene: -
j_gene: TRBJ1-1
abundance: -
CDR3nt: TGTGCCAGCAGATCGGGGGGCCGAACAATGAACACTGAAGCTTTCTTT
CDR3aa: CASRSGGRTMNTEAFF

v_gene: TRBV6-2/TRBV6-3
d_gene: -
j_gene: TRBJ1-1
abundance: -
CDR3nt: TGTGCCAGCAGCCGCAGGGTCTCTGAAGCTTTCTTT
CDR3aa: CASSRRVSEAFF

v_gene: TRBV27
d_gene: TRBD1
j_gene: TRBJ2-2
abundance: -
CDR3nt: TGTGCCAGCAGTGACAGGGTGACCGGGGAGCTGTTTTTT
CDR3aa: CASSDRVTGELFF

v_gene: TRBV18
d_gene: TRBD2
j_gene: TRBJ2-3
abundance: -
CDR3nt: TGTGCCAGCTCCCTCCAGGCCACTAGCGGGGCTCACGACACAGATACGCAGTATTTT
CDR3aa: CASSLQATSGAHDTDTQYF

v_gene: TRBV7-9
d_gene: TRBD1
j_gene: TRBJ2-2
abundance: -
CDR3nt: TGTGCCAGCAGCTCCGGGACAGACACCGGGGAGCTGTTTTTT
CDR3aa: CASSSGTDTGELFF

v_gene: TRBV12-3/TRBV12-4
d_gene: -
j_gene: TRBJ1-6
abundance: -
CDR3nt: TGTGCCAGCAGACAGGGTGATTCACCCCTCCACTTT
CDR3aa: CASRQGDSPLHF

v_gene: TRBV7-9
d_gene: TRBD1
j_gene: TRBJ1-2
abundance: -
CDR3nt: TGTGCCAGCAGGCAGGACAGGGTTGGTAATTCGGATGGCTACACCTTC
CDR3aa: CASRQDRVGNSDGYTF

v_gene: TRBV10-1
d_gene: TRBD1
j_gene: TRBJ1-5
abundance: once
CDR3nt: TGCGCCAGCAGTGAGGGGACAGGTAGCAATCAGCCCCAGCATTTT
CDR3aa: CASSEGTGSNQPQHF

v_gene: TRBV14
d_gene: TRBD1
j_gene: TRBJ1-1
abundance: -
CDR3nt: TGTGCCAGCAGCCAATGGGACAGGGTGCGTGCTGAAGCTTTCTTT
CDR3aa: CASSQWDRVRAEAFF

v_gene: TRBV20-1
d_gene: TRBD2
j_gene: TRBJ2-1
abundance: -
CDR3nt: TGCAGTGCTAGTGGGCGGGGGGGCCCTTCCTACAATGAGCAGTTCTTC
CDR3aa: CSASGRGGPSYNEQFF

v_gene: TRBV5-1
d_gene: TRBD2
j_gene: TRBJ2-5
abundance: -
CDR3nt: TGCGCCAGCAGCTTGGCTAGCGGGGGGCAAGAGACCCAGTACTTC
CDR3aa: CASSLASGGQETQYF

v_gene: TRBV18
d_gene: TRBD1
j_gene: TRBJ1-1
abundance: -
CDR3nt: TGTGCCAGCTCACCACGGACAGGAGTGGGGACTGAAGCTTTCTTT
CDR3aa: CASSPRTGVGTEAFF

v_gene: TRBV28
d_gene: -
j_gene: TRBJ1-1
abundance: few
CDR3nt: TGTGCCACCGAGTACAGGGTAAGGAACACTGAAGCTTTCTTT
CDR3aa: CATEYRVRNTEAFF

v_gene: TRBV14
d_gene: TRBD1
j_gene: TRBJ1-3
abundance: -
CDR3nt: TGTGCCAGCAGCCAAGTGGGACAGGGTGCGGGAAACACCATATATTTT
CDR3aa: CASSQVGQGAGNTIYF

v_gene: TRBV10-3
d_gene: -
j_gene: TRBJ1-5
abundance: once
CDR3nt: TGTGCCATCAGTAGGGACCGCGGGGAGCCCCAGCATTTT
CDR3aa: CAISRDRGEPQHF

v_gene: TRBV6-5
d_gene: TRBD1
j_gene: TRBJ1-6
abundance: -
CDR3nt: TGTGCCAGCAGAGGGACAGTCCTTTCACCCCTCCACTTT
CDR3aa: CASRGTVLSPLHF

v_gene: TRBV10-3
d_gene: -
j_gene: TRBJ1-5
abundance: -
CDR3nt: TGTGCCATCAGTGAGTCAGGGGGAAATCAGCCCCAGCATTTT
CDR3aa: CAISESGGNQPQHF

v_gene: TRBV4-1
d_gene: -
j_gene: TRBJ2-5
abundance: -
CDR3nt: TGCGCCAGCAGCCCTATCCCCCTTTCGGAGCTCCCAGAGACCCAGTACTTC
CDR3aa: CASSPIPLSELPETQYF

v_gene: TRBV6-5
d_gene: -
j_gene: TRBJ1-2
abundance: -
CDR3nt: TGTGCCAGCAGTTACCTCGGACAGTATGGCTACACCTTC
CDR3aa: CASSYLGQYGYTF

v_gene: TRBV9
d_gene: -
j_gene: TRBJ2-7
abundance: -
CDR3nt: TGTGCCAGCAGCGTAATGCCCTACAGGGCTCCCTTGTACGAGCAGTACTTC
CDR3aa: CASSVMPYRAPLYEQYF

v_gene: TRBV15
d_gene: TRBD1
j_gene: TRBJ2-2
abundance: -
CDR3nt: TGTGCCACCAGCAGGGTGGACAGGGTGAACACCGGGGAGCTGTTTTTT
CDR3aa: CATSRVDRVNTGELFF

v_gene: TRBV9
d_gene: -
j_gene: TRBJ2-1
abundance: -
CDR3nt: TGTGCCAGCAGCCCCCCAGGCTACAATGAGCAGTTCTTC
CDR3aa: CASSPPGYNEQFF

v_gene: TRBV7-3
d_gene: TRBD2
j_gene: TRBJ2-3
abundance: -
CDR3nt: TGTGCCAGCAGCTTAAGCCCTAGCGGGGGAAGCACAGATACGCAGTATTTT
CDR3aa: CASSLSPSGGSTDTQYF

v_gene: TRBV4-3
d_gene: -
j_gene: TRBJ1-6
abundance: -
CDR3nt: TGCGCCAGCAGCCAAGATGAGACAAAACTTAATTCACCCCTCCACTTT
CDR3aa: CASSQDETKLNSPLHF

v_gene: TRBV5-1
d_gene: -
j_gene: TRBJ2-2
abundance: -
CDR3nt: TGCGCCAGCAGCTTATTGGCCACTAGTCCCGGGGAGCTGTTTTTT
CDR3aa: CASSLLATSPGELFF

v_gene: TRBV7-9
d_gene: -
j_gene: TRBJ1-1
abundance: -
CDR3nt: TGTGCCAGCAGCTTAGCGCTCAGGGGAGACACTGAAGCTTTCTTT
CDR3aa: CASSLALRGDTEAFF

v_gene: TRBV12-3/TRBV12-4
d_gene: -
j_gene: TRBJ2-3
abundance: -
CDR3nt: TGTGCCAGCAGCCTCGGGGATACGCAGTATTTT
CDR3aa: CASSLGDTQYF

v_gene: TRBV6-4
d_gene: -
j_gene: TRBJ1-1
abundance: -
CDR3nt: TGTGCCAGCAGTGAACGGGGGGACTTGAACACTGAAGCTTTCTTT
CDR3aa: CASSERGDLNTEAFF

v_gene: TRBV15
d_gene: -
j_gene: TRBJ1-5
abundance: -
CDR3nt: TGTGCCACCAGCAGGGGTAGAGGGTATCAGCCCCAGCATTTT
CDR3aa: CATSRGRGYQPQHF

v_gene: TRBV5-4
d_gene: -
j_gene: TRBJ1-2
abundance: -
CDR3nt: TGTGCCAGCAGCCACCTCCAGACAGGCCCAATTAACTATGGCTACACCTTC
CDR3aa: CASSHLQTGPINYGYTF

v_gene: TRBV19
d_gene: TRBD1
j_gene: TRBJ2-1
abundance: -
CDR3nt: TGTGCCAGTAGTCTTAACAGGGGCAGCTCCTACAATGAGCAGTTCTTC
CDR3aa: CASSLNRGSSYNEQFF

v_gene: TRBV6-6
d_gene: TRBD1
j_gene: TRBJ1-2
abundance: few
CDR3nt: TGTGCCAGCAGTTACGGGGACAGATATGGCTACACCTTC
CDR3aa: CASSYGDRYGYTF